This TCR beta chain was observed in a study of beta chain features in type 1 diabetes. On the study more broadly: Investigators examined around 98 million sorted cells across all samples. Regarding the study as a whole: Sampled from patients, naive, central memory and Treg TCRB repertoires appeared more similar than those sampled from healthy donors.

In its sample, this clone was seen many times. Its matching antigen is unknown. Sequencing targeted expressed TCRB transcripts, as all isolated RNA had been reverse transcribed. About 3.4 million reads per sample on average were obtained from naive, central memory and regulatory T cell samples. Using immunoSEQ multiplex PCR, the repertoire was profiled, and TCRdb retains in-frame clones only, with some absent. The profile shows some 410,000 clones, approximately 15% of them singletons. V was clipped by 4 bases and J by 1 base, with 7 bases between them. The CDR3 is 12 residues long. The germline V gene has CDR1 SQVTM and CDR2 ANQGSEA.

The chain combines TRBV29-1 with TRBJ1-1; D ambiguous. The specimen sequenced was naive CD4+ T cells from blood. The clonotype comes from a man aged 25 to 45 in good health. DNA of the CDR3: TGCAGCGTTGGATCAGCGAACACTGAAGCTTTCTTT. Amino acids: CSVGSANTEAFF.